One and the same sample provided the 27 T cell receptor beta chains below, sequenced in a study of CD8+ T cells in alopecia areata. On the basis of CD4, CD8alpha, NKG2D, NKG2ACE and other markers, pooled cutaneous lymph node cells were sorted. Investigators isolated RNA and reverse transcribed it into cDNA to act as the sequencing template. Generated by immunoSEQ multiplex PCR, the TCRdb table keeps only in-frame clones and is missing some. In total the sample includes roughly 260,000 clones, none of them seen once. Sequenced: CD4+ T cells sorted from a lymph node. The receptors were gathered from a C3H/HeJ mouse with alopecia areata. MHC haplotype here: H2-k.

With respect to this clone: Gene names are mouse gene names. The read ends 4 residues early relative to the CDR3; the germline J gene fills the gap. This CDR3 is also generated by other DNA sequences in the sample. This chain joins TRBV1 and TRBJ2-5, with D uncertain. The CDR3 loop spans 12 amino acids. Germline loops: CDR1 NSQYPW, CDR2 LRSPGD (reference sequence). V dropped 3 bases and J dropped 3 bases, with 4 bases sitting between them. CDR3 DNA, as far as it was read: TGCACCTGCAGTGCGCCACAAGAC. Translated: CTCSAPQD. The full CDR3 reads CTCSAPQDTQYF.

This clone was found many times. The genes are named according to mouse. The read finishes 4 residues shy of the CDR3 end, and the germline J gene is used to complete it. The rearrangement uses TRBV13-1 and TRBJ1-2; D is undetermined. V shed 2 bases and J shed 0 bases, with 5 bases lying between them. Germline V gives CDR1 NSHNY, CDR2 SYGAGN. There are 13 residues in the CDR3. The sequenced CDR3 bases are TGTGCCAGCAGTGAGACACCAAACTCC. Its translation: CASSETPNS. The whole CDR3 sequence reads CASSETPNSDYTF.

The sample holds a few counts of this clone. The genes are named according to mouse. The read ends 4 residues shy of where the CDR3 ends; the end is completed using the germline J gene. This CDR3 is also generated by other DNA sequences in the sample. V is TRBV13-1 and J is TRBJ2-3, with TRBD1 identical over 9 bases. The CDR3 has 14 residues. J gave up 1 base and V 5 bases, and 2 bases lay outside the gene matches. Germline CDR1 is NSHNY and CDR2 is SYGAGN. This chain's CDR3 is CASRTGGGAETLYF. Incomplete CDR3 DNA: TGTGCCAGCAGAACAGGGGGCGGTGCAGAA.

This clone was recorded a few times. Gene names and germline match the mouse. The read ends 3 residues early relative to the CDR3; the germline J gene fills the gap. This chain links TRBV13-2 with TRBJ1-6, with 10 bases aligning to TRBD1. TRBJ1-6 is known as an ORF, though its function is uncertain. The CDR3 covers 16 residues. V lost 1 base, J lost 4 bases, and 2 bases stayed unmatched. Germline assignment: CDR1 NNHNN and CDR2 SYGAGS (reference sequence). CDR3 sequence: CASGDRQGAYNSPLYF. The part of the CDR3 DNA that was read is TGTGCCAGCGGTGATAGACAGGGGGCGTATAATTCGCCC.

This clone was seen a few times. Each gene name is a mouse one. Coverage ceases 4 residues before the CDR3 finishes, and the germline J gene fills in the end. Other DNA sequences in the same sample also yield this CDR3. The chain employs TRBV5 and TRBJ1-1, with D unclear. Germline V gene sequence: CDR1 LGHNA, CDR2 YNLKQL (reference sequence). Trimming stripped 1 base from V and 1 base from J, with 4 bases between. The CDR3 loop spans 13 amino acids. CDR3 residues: CASSQAGNTEVFF. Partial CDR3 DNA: TGTGCCAGCAGCCAAGCAGGAAACACA.

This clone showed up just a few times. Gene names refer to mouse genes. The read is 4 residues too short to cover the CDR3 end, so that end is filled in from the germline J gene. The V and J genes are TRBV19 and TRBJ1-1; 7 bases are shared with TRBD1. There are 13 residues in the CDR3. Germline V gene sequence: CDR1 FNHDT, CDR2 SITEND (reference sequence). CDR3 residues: CASRRGLETEVFF. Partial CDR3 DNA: TGTGCCAGCAGAAGGGGGCTTGAAACA.

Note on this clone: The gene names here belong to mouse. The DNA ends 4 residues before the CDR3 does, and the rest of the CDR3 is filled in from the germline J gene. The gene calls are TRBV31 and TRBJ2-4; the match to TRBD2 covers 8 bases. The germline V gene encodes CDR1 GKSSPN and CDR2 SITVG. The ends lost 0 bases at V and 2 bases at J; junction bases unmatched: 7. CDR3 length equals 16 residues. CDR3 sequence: CAWSLGGGGVQNTLYF. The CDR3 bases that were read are TGTGCCTGGAGTCTAGGTGGGGGGGGCGTTCAAAAC.

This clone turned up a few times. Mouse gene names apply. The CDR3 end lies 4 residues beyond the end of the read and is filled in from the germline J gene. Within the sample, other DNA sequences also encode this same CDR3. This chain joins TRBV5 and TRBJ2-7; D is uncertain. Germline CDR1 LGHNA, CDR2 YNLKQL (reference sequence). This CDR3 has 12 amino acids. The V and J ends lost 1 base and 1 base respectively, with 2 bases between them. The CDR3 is CASSQGSYEQYF. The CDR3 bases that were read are TGTGCCAGCAGCCAAGGGTCCTAT.

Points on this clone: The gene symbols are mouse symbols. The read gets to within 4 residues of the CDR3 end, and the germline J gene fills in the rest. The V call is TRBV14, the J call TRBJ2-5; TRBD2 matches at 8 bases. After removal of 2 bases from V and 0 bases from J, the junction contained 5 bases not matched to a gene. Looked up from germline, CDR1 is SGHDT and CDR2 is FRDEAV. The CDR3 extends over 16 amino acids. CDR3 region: CASSFFWGANQDTQYF. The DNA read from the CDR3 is TGTGCCAGCAGTTTTTTCTGGGGGGCTAACCAAGAC.

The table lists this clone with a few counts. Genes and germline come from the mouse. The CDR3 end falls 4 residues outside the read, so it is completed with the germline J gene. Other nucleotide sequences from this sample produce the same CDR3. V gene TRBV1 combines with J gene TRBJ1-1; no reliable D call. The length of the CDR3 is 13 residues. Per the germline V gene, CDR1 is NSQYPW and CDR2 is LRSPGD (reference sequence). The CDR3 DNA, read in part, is TGCACCTGCAGTGCAGATCGAGACAAA. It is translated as CTCSADRDK. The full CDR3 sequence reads CTCSADRDKEVFF.

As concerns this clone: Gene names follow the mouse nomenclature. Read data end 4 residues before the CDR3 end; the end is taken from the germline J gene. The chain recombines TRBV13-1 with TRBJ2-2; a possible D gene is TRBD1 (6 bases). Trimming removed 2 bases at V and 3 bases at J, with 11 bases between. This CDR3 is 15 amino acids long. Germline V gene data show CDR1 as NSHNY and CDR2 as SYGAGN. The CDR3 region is CASSEHREDTGQLYF. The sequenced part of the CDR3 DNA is TGTGCCAGCAGTGAACACAGGGAGGACACCGGG.

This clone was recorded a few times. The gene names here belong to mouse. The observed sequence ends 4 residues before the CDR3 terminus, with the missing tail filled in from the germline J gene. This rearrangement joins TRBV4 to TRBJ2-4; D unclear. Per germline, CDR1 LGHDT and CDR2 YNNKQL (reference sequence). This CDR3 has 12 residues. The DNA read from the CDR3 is TGTGCCAGCAGCTCCAGAGAAAAC. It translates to CASSSREN. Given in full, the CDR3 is CASSSRENTLYF.

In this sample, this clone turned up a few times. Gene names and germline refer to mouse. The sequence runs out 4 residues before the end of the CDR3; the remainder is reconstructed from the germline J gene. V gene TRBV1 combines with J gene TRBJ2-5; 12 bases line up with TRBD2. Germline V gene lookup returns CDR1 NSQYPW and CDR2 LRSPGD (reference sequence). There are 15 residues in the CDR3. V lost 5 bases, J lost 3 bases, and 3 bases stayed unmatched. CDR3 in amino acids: CTCSSGLGGQDTQYF. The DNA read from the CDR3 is TGCACCTGCAGTTCGGGACTGGGGGGACAAGAC.

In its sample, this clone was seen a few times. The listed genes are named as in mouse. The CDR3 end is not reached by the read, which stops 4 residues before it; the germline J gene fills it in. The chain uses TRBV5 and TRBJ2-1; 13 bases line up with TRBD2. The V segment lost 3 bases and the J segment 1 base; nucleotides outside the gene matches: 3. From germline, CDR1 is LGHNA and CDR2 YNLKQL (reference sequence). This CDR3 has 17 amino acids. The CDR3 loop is CASSHPGLGGNYAEQFF. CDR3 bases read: TGTGCCAGCAGCCATCCGGGACTGGGGGGGAACTATGCT.

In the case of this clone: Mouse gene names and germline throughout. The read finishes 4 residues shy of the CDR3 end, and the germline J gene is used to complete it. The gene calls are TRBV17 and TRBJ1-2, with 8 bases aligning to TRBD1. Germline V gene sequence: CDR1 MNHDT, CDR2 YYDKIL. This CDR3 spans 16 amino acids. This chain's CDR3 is CASSRDLGQGAGDYTF. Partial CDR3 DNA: TGTGCTAGCAGTAGAGATCTCGGCCAGGGGGCGGGC.

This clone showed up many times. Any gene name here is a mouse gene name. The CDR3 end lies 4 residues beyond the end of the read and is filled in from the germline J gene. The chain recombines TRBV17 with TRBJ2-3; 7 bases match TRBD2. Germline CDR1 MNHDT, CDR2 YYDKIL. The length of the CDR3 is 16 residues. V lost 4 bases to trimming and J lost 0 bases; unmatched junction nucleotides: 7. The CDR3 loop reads CASSKSGWGSAETLYF. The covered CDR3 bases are TGTGCTAGCAGTAAAAGCGGCTGGGGGAGTGCAGAA. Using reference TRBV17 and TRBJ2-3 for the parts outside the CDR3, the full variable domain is DTTVKQNPRYKLARVGKPVNLICSQTMNHDTMYWYQKKPNQAPKLLLFYYDKILNREADTFEKFQSSRPNNSFCSLYIGSAGLEYSAMYLCASSKSGWGSAETLYFGSGTRLTVL.

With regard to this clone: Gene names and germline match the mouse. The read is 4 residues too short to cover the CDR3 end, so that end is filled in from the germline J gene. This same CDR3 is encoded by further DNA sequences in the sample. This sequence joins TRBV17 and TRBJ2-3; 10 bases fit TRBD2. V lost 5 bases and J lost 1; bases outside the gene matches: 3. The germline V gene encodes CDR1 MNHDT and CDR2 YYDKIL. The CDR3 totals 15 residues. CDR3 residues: CASSRLGGRAETLYF. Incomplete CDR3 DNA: TGTGCTAGCAGTCGACTGGGGGGCCGTGCAGAA.

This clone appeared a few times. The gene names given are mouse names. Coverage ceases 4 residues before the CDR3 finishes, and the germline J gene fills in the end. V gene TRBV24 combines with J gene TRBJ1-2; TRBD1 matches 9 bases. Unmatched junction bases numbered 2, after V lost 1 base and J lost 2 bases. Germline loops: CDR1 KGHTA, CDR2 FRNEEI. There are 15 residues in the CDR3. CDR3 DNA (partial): TGTGCCAGCAGTCTGTCCGGGACAGGGAACTCC. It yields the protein CASSLSGTGNS. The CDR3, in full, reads CASSLSGTGNSDYTF.

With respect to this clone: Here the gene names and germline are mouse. CDR3 DNA, as far as it was read: TGTGCCAGCAGCTGGGACAGGGGGCGCCCCTATAATTCGCCC. Amino acids: CASSWDRGRPYNSP. The whole CDR3 protein is CASSWDRGRPYNSPLYF. The gene calls are TRBV3 and TRBJ1-6; 12 bases align to TRBD1. The read comes to an end 3 residues before the CDR3 does, leaving the germline J gene to fill in the end. TRBJ1-6 has ORF status, its function being uncertain. Germline lookup yields CDR1 SNHLY and CDR2 FYNGKV (reference sequence). The ends lost 4 bases at V and 2 bases at J; junction bases unmatched: 3. This CDR3 has 17 residues.

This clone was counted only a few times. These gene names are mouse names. The DNA read from the CDR3 is TGTGCCAGCAGTGATACAGGGCGGGCAAACTCC. Amino acids: CASSDTGRANS. In full, the CDR3 is CASSDTGRANSDYTF. The rearrangement uses TRBV13-1 and TRBJ1-2; possibly TRBD1 for D (6 bases). The read ends 4 residues shy of where the CDR3 ends; the end is completed using the germline J gene. The V end was cut by 1 base, the J end by 0 bases, with 10 bases between. The length of the CDR3 is 15 residues. Germline CDR1 reads NSHNY; CDR2 reads SYGAGN.

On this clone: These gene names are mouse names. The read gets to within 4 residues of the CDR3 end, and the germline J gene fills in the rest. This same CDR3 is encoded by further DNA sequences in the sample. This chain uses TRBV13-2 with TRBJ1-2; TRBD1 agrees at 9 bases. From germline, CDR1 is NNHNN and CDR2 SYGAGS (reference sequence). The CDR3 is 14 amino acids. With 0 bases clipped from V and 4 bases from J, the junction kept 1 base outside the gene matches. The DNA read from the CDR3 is TGTGCCAGCGGTGATGCGGACAGGGGCTCC. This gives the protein CASGDADRGS. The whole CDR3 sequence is CASGDADRGSDYTF.

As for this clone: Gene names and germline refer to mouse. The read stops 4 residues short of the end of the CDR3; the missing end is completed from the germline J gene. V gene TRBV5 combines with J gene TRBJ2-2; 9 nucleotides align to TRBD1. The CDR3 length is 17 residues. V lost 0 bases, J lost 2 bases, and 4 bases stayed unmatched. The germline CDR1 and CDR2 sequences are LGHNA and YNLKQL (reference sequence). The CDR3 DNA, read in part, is TGTGCCAGCAGCCAAGAGATAGGGACAGGGAACACCGGG. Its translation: CASSQEIGTGNTG. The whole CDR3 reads CASSQEIGTGNTGQLYF.

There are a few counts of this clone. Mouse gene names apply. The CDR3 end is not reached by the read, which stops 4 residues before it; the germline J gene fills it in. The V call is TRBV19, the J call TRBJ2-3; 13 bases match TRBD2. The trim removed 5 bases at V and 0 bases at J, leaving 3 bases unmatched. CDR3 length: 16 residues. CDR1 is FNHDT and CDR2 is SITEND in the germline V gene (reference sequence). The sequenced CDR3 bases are TGTGCCAGCAGAACGGGACTGGGGGGGAGTGCAGAA. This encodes CASRTGLGGSAE. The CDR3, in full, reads CASRTGLGGSAETLYF.

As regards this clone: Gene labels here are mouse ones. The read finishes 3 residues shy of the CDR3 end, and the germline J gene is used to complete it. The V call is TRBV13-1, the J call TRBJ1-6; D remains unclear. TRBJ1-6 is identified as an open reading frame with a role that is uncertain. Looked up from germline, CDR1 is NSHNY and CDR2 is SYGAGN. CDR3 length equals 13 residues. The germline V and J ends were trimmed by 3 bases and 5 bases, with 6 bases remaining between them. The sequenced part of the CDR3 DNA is TGTGCCAGCAGTGTCGCAGATAATTCGCCC. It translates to CASSVADNSP. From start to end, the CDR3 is CASSVADNSPLYF.

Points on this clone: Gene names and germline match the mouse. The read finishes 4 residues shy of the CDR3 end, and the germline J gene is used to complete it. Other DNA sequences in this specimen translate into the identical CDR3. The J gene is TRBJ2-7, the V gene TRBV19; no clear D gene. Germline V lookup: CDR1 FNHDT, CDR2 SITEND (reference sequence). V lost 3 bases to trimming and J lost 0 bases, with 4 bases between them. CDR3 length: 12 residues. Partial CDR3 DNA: TGTGCCAGCAGTAGCAGCTCCTAT. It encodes CASSSSSY. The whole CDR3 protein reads CASSSSSYEQYF. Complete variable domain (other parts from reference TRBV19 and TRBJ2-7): GGIITQTPKFLIGQEGQKLTLKCQQNFNHDTMYWYRQDSGKGLRLIYYSITENDLQKGDLSEGYDASREKKSSFSLTVTSAQKNEMAVFLCASSSSSYEQYFGPGTRLTVL.

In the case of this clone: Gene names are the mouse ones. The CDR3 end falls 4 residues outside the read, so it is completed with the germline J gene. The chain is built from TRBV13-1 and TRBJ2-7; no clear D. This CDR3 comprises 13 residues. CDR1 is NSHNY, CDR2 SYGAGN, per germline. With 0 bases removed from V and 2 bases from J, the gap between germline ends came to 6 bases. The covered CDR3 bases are TGTGCCAGCAGTGATGCACAACCCTAT. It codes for CASSDAQPY. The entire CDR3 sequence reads CASSDAQPYEQYF.

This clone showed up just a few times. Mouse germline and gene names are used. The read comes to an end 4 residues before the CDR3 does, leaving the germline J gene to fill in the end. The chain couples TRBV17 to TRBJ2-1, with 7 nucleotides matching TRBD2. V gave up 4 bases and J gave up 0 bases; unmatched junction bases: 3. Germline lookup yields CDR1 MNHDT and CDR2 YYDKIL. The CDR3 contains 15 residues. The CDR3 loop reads CASSNGGVNYAEQFF. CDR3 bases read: TGTGCTAGCAGTAACGGGGGGGTTAACTATGCT.